Reported below is one T cell receptor (beta chain). Its antigen is not known. The data originate from a study of long-term antiretroviral therapy in people with HIV. Study-wide points: Gathering of blood took place between the mid-2000s and the late 2010s, possibly under older ART regimens. After ART, diversity increased yet remained lower than transplant donor controls.

An immunoSEQ assay, version v3.0, was performed at survey level. The data were produced by immunoSEQ multiplex PCR, yet TCRdb's version contains in-frame clones alone and is incomplete. The data hold about 24,000 clones, with 81% observed a single time. Prior to DNA extraction, the samples held roughly 0.9-10 million cryopreserved PBMC. Germline V gives CDR1 KGHSH, CDR2 LQKENI. The CDR3 runs to 15 residues. Trimming left V 3 bases short and J 5 bases short, with 17 bases between. This clonotype originated in a woman under 30 with HIV. V and J are TRBV18 and TRBJ2-7, with a tentative D call TRBD1 (7 bases). The sequencing here drew on unsorted PBMCs, taken at the start of antiretroviral therapy, before treatment. The CDR3 loop is CASSPSQGGLNEQYF. The DNA for the CDR3 is TGTGCCAGCTCACCGTCTCAGGGGGGACTCAACGAGCAGTACTTC.